This T cell receptor (beta chain) appears in the sequencing data of a study of blood T cell repertoires in COVID-19. Study-level information: The study drew acute and convalescent COVID-19 samples from the United States, Italy and Spain. Sources were T cells, B-cell-depleted T cells, or PBMCs; the material itself was cDNA or gDNA.

Per the study methods: How many nucleated cells were present was estimated from reference gene primer amplification. TCRdb's copy holds only in-frame clones and misses some; the assay was immunoSEQ multiplex PCR. That table furnishes V, J and clone size, whereas the DNA furnished D and trimming. The sample carries about 55,000 clones, approximately 80% recorded once. The sequence was collected from a human donor in a cohort sampled during active or convalescent COVID-19. Sequenced material: peripheral blood.

The CDR3 DNA follows: TGTGCCAGCAGCGCCGGGACTAGCGCGAACACCGGGGAGCTGTTTTTT. It encodes CASSAGTSANTGELFF. This chain links TRBV9 with TRBJ2-2; 10 bases are shared with TRBD2. Germline V gene sequence: CDR1 SGDLS, CDR2 YYNGEE. The CDR3 is made up of 16 amino acids. Trimming cost V 3 bases and J 0 bases; bases outside gene matches: 2.